The 31 T cell receptor beta chains given below trace back to one sample, sequenced in a study of cytomegalovirus exposure and HLA in healthy donors. The primer mix had 60 Vbeta and 13 Jbeta primers. TCRdb keeps only in-frame clones here, not all; method: immunoSEQ multiplex PCR. Of tens of thousands of clones listed, more than 65% were seen once; the top ten hold 0.95% to 1.5%. The sequenced sample was PBMCs. The receptors were gathered from a girl under 10 years old in good health and CMV-seropositive.

J is TRBJ1-5 and V is TRBV5-8; 10 positions match TRBD1. Germline V CDR1 and CDR2: SGHTS, YDEGEE. The CDR3 contains 15 residues. Unmatched junction bases numbered 6, after V lost 4 bases and J lost 5 bases. CDR3 region: CASSKGGQGDQPQHF. The CDR3, as DNA: TGTGCCAGCAGCAAAGGTGGACAGGGGGATCAGCCCCAGCATTTT.

The rearrangement uses TRBV5-6 and TRBJ1-1, with 8 bases identical to TRBD1. CDR1 is SGHDT and CDR2 is YYEEEE in the germline V gene. The CDR3 spans 12 residues. The junction had 3 bases not matched to a gene; V was cut back by 3 bases and J by 8 bases. CDR3 DNA: TGTGCCAGCAGCTGGAGGGACAGGGAAGCTTTCTTT. This gives the protein CASSWRDREAFF.

This clone was detected only a few times. The rearrangement links TRBV7-3 to TRBJ1-4; TRBD1 matches 7 bases. This CDR3 contains 15 residues. With 5 bases clipped from V and 2 bases from J, the junction kept 5 bases outside the gene matches. The V gene's germline CDR1 is SGHTA and CDR2 FQGTGA. CDR3 in amino acids: CASSLTGITNEKLFF. CDR3 coding DNA: TGTGCCAGCAGCCTGACAGGGATCACTAATGAAAAACTGTTTTTT.

CDR3 DNA: TGTGCCACCCAGCCCTCCAGGGATTTTAACTATGGCTACACCTTC. Amino acid sequence: CATQPSRDFNYGYTF. V is TRBV27 and J is TRBJ1-2; TRBD1 might be the D (5 bases). The germline gives CDR1 MNHEY, CDR2 SMNVEV (reference sequence). The CDR3 contains 15 residues. Trimming removed 10 bases at V and 1 base at J, with 19 bases between.

V gene TRBV2 combines with J gene TRBJ2-7; 9 bases map to TRBD2. Unmatched junction bases numbered 7, after V lost 3 bases and J lost 4 bases. The CDR3 spans 15 residues. Germline V gene data show CDR1 as SNHLY and CDR2 as FYNNEI. In DNA, the CDR3 is TGTGCCAGCAGTGAGAGGGGACTAGCTCTGTACGAGCAGTACTTC. It specifies CASSERGLALYEQYF.

J is TRBJ1-2 and V is TRBV10-3, with unresolved D. From germline, CDR1 is ENHRY and CDR2 SYGVKD. The germline V and J ends were trimmed by 6 bases and 6 bases, with 14 bases remaining between them. The CDR3 is 13 amino acids. The CDR3 DNA sequence: TGTGCCATCAGCCCACTGGGAGATGATGGCTACACCTTC. Amino acid sequence: CAISPLGDDGYTF.

J is TRBJ2-1 and V is TRBV19; the match to TRBD2 covers 7 bases. The CDR3 length is 11 residues. The germline V gene has CDR1 LNHDA and CDR2 SQIVND (reference sequence). Germline trimming cut 5 bases from V and 13 bases from J; bases unmatched to any gene: 5. The CDR3 loop is CASSSGLGQFF. The CDR3 coding sequence is TGTGCCAGTAGTTCAGGACTAGGTCAGTTCTTC.

The chain carries TRBV19 and TRBJ1-1; D perhaps matches TRBD1 (5 bases). CDR3 length: 16 residues. Germline loops: CDR1 LNHDA, CDR2 SQIVND (reference sequence). The germline V and J ends were trimmed by 4 bases and 0 bases, with 15 bases remaining between them. The CDR3 reads CASSNPRQTMNTEAFF. CDR3 nucleotides: TGTGCCAGTAGTAACCCCCGACAGACCATGAACACTGAAGCTTTCTTT.

This clone showed up just once. V is TRBV19 and J is TRBJ1-2, with 7 bases aligning to TRBD1. The CDR3 consists of 14 residues. Germline values: CDR1 LNHDA, CDR2 SQIVND (reference sequence). V was pared by 6 bases and J by 0 bases, with 4 bases of the junction left unmatched. In DNA, the CDR3 is TGTGCCAGTAGCTCAGGGGGAGCTAACTATGGCTACACCTTC. It is translated as CASSSGGANYGYTF.

In regard to this clone: Its ends do not fully match the called genes, so a read error is possible. The chain employs TRBV7-9 and TRBJ2-7; 10 bases match TRBD2. The CDR3 is 16 amino acids. Per germline, CDR1 SEHNR and CDR2 FQNEAQ (reference sequence). The CDR3 loop reads CASSLPSSGSSHEQYF. The DNA of the CDR3 is TGTGCCAGCAGCCTCCCCTCTAGCGGGAGCTCCCACGAGCAGTACTTC.

This rearrangement joins TRBV4-2 to TRBJ1-5, with 8 positions matching TRBD1. With V trimmed by 1 base and J by 8 bases, 4 bases remained unmatched. The germline CDR1 and CDR2 sequences are LGHNA and YNFKEQ. This CDR3 contains 14 residues. The CDR3 protein is CASSQGPGGEPQHF. In DNA, the CDR3 is TGTGCCAGCAGCCAAGGCCCAGGGGGCGAGCCCCAGCATTTT.

V usage is TRBV5-6 and J usage is TRBJ2-5; D possibly corresponds to TRBD1 (5 bases). Germline values: CDR1 SGHDT, CDR2 YYEEEE. The CDR3 runs 15 residues. V gave up 0 bases and J gave up 4 bases, with 13 bases separating them. This chain's CDR3 is CASSLAAGLAETQYF. The CDR3 nucleotides read TGTGCCAGCAGCTTGGCCGCAGGGCTCGCAGAGACCCAGTACTTC.

J is TRBJ2-5 and V is TRBV9; 7 nucleotides agree with TRBD1. TRBJ2-7 matches the DNA end more closely, so the J call is doubtful. CDR3 size: 13 residues. Germline V CDR1 and CDR2: SGDLS, YYNGEE. The CDR3 loop is CASSERQGYEQYF. CDR3 coding DNA: TGTGCCAGCAGCGAGCGACAGGGCTACGAGCAGTACTTC.

The chain has TRBV30 and TRBJ2-2; D gene uncertain. V shed 3 bases and J shed 0 bases, with 14 bases lying between them. Germline V gene sequence: CDR1 GTSNPN, CDR2 SVGIG (reference sequence). The CDR3 is 16 residues long. The CDR3 DNA reads TGTGCCTGGAGACTAACGGTTTTGACGAACACCGGGGAGCTGTTTTTT. Translated: CAWRLTVLTNTGELFF.

A single count supports this clone. The rearrangement links TRBV28 to TRBJ2-1; 10 bases match TRBD2. Trimming removed 3 bases from V and 6 bases from J; junction bases left unmatched: 8. There are 16 residues in the CDR3. CDR1 and CDR2 from the germline V gene are MDHEN and SYDVKM. The CDR3 coding sequence is TGTGCCAGCAGTTTGGCGTCTAGCGGGAGTCTCAATGAGCAGTTCTTC. It is translated as CASSLASSGSLNEQFF.

V gene TRBV7-8 combines with J gene TRBJ1-5; 7 nucleotides align to TRBD1. This CDR3 has 15 residues. After removal of 3 bases from V and 3 bases from J, the junction contained 5 bases not matched to a gene. CDR1 and CDR2 from the germline V gene are SGHVS and FQNEAQ. CDR3 DNA: TGTGCCAGCAGCTTCGGACAGGTCATCAATCAGCCCCAGCATTTT. Its translation is CASSFGQVINQPQHF. Complete variable domain (other parts from reference TRBV7-8 and TRBJ1-5): GAGVSQSPRYKVAKRGQDVALRCDPISGHVSLFWYQQALGQGPEFLTYFQNEAQLDKSGLPSDRFFAERPEGSVSTLKIQRTQQEDSAVYLCASSFGQVINQPQHFGDGTRLSIL.

The J gene is TRBJ2-7, the V gene TRBV12-5; weak D call: TRBD1 (6 bases). Looked up from germline, CDR1 is LGHNT and CDR2 is FRNRAP. V shed 6 bases and J shed 6 bases, with 9 bases lying between them. The CDR3 has 11 amino acids. Here the CDR3 DNA reads TGTGCTAGTGGCCTAGGGGGCGAGCAGTACTTC. Its protein product is CASGLGGEQYF.

This clone is a singleton in its sample. The chain joins TRBV10-2 to TRBJ1-1; TRBD1 matches at 7 bases. CDR1 is WSHSY, CDR2 SAAADI, per germline. V shed 8 bases and J 1 base; nucleotides not matched to a gene: 4. The CDR3 runs to 13 residues. CDR3 nucleotides: TGCGCCAGCGGGGACAGCCGGAACACTGAAGCTTTCTTT. It codes for CASGDSRNTEAFF.

The chain couples TRBV2 to TRBJ2-7, with 7 nucleotides matching TRBD1. V gave up 8 bases and J gave up 3 bases; unmatched junction bases: 7. From germline, CDR1 is SNHLY and CDR2 FYNNEI. The CDR3 length is 13 residues. CDR3 bases: TGTGCCAGCCTCCGGGACAGCTACTACGAGCAGTACTTC. Protein: CASLRDSYYEQYF.

The rearrangement joins TRBV5-6 to TRBJ1-3; 7 bases fit TRBD1. In germline, CDR1 is SGHDT, CDR2 YYEEEE. The V gene end was trimmed by 4 bases and the J gene end by 4 bases; junction bases not matched to a gene: 8. The CDR3 extends over 15 amino acids. The CDR3 nucleotides are TGTGCCAGCAGCCATGACAGGGCCAGGGGAAACACCATATATTTT. Protein: CASSHDRARGNTIYF.

The chain recombines TRBV6-5 with TRBJ2-7, with 8 nucleotides matching TRBD1. CDR1 MNHEY and CDR2 SVGAGI come from the germline V gene. This CDR3 contains 15 residues. The junction had 6 bases not matched to a gene; V was cut back by 0 bases and J by 5 bases. The DNA for the CDR3 is TGTGCCAGCAGTTACTCCGGACAGGGTAAGGACGAGCAGTACTTC. Encoded protein: CASSYSGQGKDEQYF.

The count of this clone is one. V usage is TRBV27 and J usage is TRBJ2-5, with 7 nucleotides matching TRBD1. In germline, CDR1 is MNHEY, CDR2 SMNVEV (reference sequence). The J segment lost 5 bases and the V segment lost 5 bases, leaving 11 bases of the junction unmatched. There are 15 residues in the CDR3. The CDR3 protein is CASSPGQSNRETQYF. CDR3 in DNA: TGTGCCAGCAGTCCGGGACAGAGCAATCGGGAGACCCAGTACTTC.

This clone was counted a single time. The genes are TRBV29-1 and TRBJ2-1; the match to TRBD2 covers 7 bases. The CDR3 loop spans 12 amino acids. Germline assignment: CDR1 SQVTM and CDR2 ANQGSEA. CDR3 nucleotides: TGCAACGCCGGGGGAGGGGTCAATGAGCAGTTCTTC. Amino acid sequence: CNAGGGVNEQFF.

This clone was seen once. V is TRBV5-4 and J is TRBJ2-2; D is ambiguous. Germline lookup yields CDR1 SGHNT and CDR2 YYREEE (reference sequence). V dropped 2 bases and J dropped 5 bases, with 7 bases sitting between them. This CDR3 spans 13 amino acids. The CDR3 nucleotides read TGTGCCAGCAGCTTCAGGTATACCGGGGAGCTGTTTTTT. Translating gives CASSFRYTGELFF.

The V gene is TRBV9, the J gene TRBJ2-1; 9 bases agree with TRBD2. Per germline, CDR1 SGDLS and CDR2 YYNGEE. The ends lost 4 bases at V and 0 bases at J; junction bases unmatched: 8. The CDR3 has 17 residues. CDR3 amino acids: CASSPTVSGSSYNEQFF. CDR3 nucleotide sequence: TGTGCCAGCAGCCCGACAGTTAGCGGGAGCTCCTACAATGAGCAGTTCTTC.

V is TRBV6-5 and J is TRBJ1-1, with TRBD1 matching 7 bases. The V gene end was trimmed by 6 bases and the J gene end by 3 bases; junction bases not matched to a gene: 4. This CDR3 comprises 13 residues. Germline V lookup: CDR1 MNHEY, CDR2 SVGAGI. The CDR3 spells CASRADRDTEAFF. The CDR3 DNA follows: TGTGCCAGCAGGGCCGACAGGGACACTGAAGCTTTCTTT.

This chain connects TRBV4-3 to TRBJ2-7, with D possibly matching TRBD1 (6 bases). Germline CDR1 LGHNA, CDR2 YSLEER. V lost 0 bases and J 6 bases, leaving 12 bases between the germline ends. The CDR3 extends over 14 amino acids. The CDR3, as DNA: TGCGCCAGCAGCCAAGATTGGGGGCAGGGCGAGCAGTACTTC. Protein sequence: CASSQDWGQGEQYF.

The V call is TRBV2, the J call TRBJ1-5; D perhaps matches TRBD1 (6 bases). Trimming took 6 bases from V and 7 from J, leaving 13 bases between them. The germline V gene has CDR1 SNHLY and CDR2 FYNNEI. This CDR3 spans 13 amino acids. The CDR3 reads CASSTGLGQPQHF. The CDR3 DNA reads TGTGCCAGCAGCACAGGGTTGGGACAGCCCCAGCATTTT.

V and J are TRBV27 and TRBJ1-1; 7 nucleotides align to TRBD1. The CDR3 is 13 residues long. Germline loops: CDR1 MNHEY, CDR2 SMNVEV (reference sequence). Trimming at V came to 8 bases and at J to 0 bases, leaving 3 bases not matched to a gene. For the CDR3, the DNA is TGTGCCAGCCTGGGACAGATGAACACTGAAGCTTTCTTT. It is translated as CASLGQMNTEAFF.

This clone was seen more than once but under ten times. This chain joins TRBV5-4 and TRBJ2-1; TRBD1 aligns across 8 bases. Germline V gene lookup returns CDR1 SGHNT and CDR2 YYREEE (reference sequence). Unmatched junction bases numbered 5, after V lost 4 bases and J lost 5 bases. The CDR3 is 14 amino acids. CDR3 amino acids: CASSVGTGHNEQFF. The CDR3 coding sequence is TGTGCCAGCAGCGTCGGGACAGGCCACAATGAGCAGTTCTTC.

This clone was found once. The V and J genes are TRBV12-5 and TRBJ2-7; D might be TRBD1 (6 bases). Trimming stripped 1 base from V and 4 bases from J, with 14 bases between. Germline CDR1 and CDR2: LGHNT and FRNRAP. This CDR3 is 15 amino acids long. The CDR3 sequence is CASGLDRDTGYEQYF. In DNA form, the CDR3 reads TGTGCTAGTGGTTTGGATCGGGACACAGGATACGAGCAGTACTTC.